The present TCR beta chain was sequenced within a study of monozygotic twins with inflammatory bowel disease. The CDR3 has 14 residues. Germline CDR1 and CDR2: MNHEY and SMNVEV (reference sequence). TCRdb re-analyzed the 5' RACE reads; it lists each CDR3 protein once, without DNA. This sample's table reports 150,000 or so distinct CDR3 sequences. Sequences were obtained from blood. The V call is TRBV27, the J call TRBJ1-1; the D call from TCRdb, TRBD1, cannot be confirmed without DNA. The source of this sequence is a human donor with ulcerative colitis or Crohn's disease, or a healthy co-twin of an affected twin (not recorded which). CDR3 sequence reads: CASSLFLGADEAFF.